This T cell receptor beta chain is drawn from a study of post-analysis software for immune sequencing data. Unique molecular identifiers had been added to the TCR beta cDNA libraries. TCRdb re-called the PCR reads through MiXCR, storing one row per CDR3 protein. The sample lists 150,000 to 200,000 distinct CDR3 sequences, about 37% seen once, with around 30% in the top ten. Trimming stripped 7 bases from V and 2 bases from J, with 12 bases between. This CDR3 spans 15 amino acids. The material was blood, obtained after autologous hematopoietic stem cell transplantation. This clonotype was obtained from a girl between 10 and 17 years old with multiple sclerosis. The gene calls are TRBV12-3 or TRBV12-4 and TRBJ2-6, with D hard to call. The CDR3 region is CASTQWGAGANVLTF. The CDR3 nucleotides are TGTGCCAGCACCCAGTGGGGTGCTGGGGCCAACGTCCTGACTTTC.